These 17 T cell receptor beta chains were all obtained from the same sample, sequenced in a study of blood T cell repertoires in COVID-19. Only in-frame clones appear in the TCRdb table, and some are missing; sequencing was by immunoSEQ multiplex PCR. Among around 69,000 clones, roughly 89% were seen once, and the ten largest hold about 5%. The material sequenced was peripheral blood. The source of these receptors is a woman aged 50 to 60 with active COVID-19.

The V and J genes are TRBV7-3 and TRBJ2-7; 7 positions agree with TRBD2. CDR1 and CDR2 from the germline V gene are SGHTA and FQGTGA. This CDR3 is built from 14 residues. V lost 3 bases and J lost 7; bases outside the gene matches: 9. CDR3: CASSLNGRTGEQYF. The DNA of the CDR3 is TGTGCCAGCAGCTTGAACGGGAGGACGGGAGAGCAGTACTTC.

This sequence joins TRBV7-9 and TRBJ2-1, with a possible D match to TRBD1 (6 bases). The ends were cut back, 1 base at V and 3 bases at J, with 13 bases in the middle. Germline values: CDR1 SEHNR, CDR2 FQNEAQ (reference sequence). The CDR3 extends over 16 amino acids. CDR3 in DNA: TGTGCCAGCAGCTTAGAGGCAAAAGGGGGCTACAATGAGCAGTTCTTC. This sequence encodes CASSLEAKGGYNEQFF.

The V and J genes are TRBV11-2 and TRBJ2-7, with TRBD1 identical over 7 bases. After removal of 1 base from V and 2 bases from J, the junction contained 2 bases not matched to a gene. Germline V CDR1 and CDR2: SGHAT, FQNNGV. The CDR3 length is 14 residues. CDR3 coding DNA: TGTGCCAGCAGCTTAGCAGGGGGACCCTACGAGCAGTACTTC. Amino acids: CASSLAGGPYEQYF. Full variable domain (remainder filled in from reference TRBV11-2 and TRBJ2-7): EAGVAQSPRYKIIEKRQSVAFWCNPISGHATLYWYQQILGQGPKLLIQFQNNGVVDDSQLPKDRFSAERLKGVDSTLKIQPAKLEDSAVYLCASSLAGGPYEQYFGPGTRLTVT.

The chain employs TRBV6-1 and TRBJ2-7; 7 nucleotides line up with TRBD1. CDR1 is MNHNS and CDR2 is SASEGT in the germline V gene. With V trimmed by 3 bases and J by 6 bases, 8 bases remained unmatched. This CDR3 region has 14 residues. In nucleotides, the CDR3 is TGTGCCAGCAGTGAGTCGACAGGGCTCAGCGAGCAGTACTTC. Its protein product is CASSESTGLSEQYF.

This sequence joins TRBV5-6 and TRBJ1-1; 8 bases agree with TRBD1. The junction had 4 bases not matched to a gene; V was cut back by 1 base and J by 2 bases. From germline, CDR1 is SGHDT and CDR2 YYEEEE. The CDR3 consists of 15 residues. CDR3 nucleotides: TGTGCCAGCAGCTTGTATACAGGGGGAAACACTGAAGCTTTCTTT. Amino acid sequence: CASSLYTGGNTEAFF. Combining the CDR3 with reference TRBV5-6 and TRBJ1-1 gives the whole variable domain DAGVTQSPTHLIKTRGQQVTLRCSPKSGHDTVSWYQQALGQGPQFIFQYYEEEERQRGNFPDRFSGHQFPNYSSELNVNALLLGDSALYLCASSLYTGGNTEAFFGQGTRLTVV.

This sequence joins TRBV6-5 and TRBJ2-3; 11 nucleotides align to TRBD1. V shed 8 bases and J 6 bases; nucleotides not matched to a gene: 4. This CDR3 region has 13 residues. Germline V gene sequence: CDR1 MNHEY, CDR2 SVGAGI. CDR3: CASGRDRGDTQYF. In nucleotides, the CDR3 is TGTGCCAGCGGGCGGGACAGGGGGGATACGCAGTATTTT.

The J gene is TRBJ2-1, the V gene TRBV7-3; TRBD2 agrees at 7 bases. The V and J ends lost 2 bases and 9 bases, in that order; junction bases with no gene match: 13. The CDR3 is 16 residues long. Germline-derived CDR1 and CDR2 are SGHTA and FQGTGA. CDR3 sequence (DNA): TGTGCCAGCAGCTTACAGATCGGCGGGAGTATCGGTGAGCAGTTCTTC. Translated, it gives CASSLQIGGSIGEQFF. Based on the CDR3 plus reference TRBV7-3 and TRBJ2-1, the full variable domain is GAGVSQTPSNKVTEKGKYVELRCDPISGHTALYWYRQSLGQGPEFLIYFQGTGAADDSGLPNDRFFAVRPEGSVSTLKIQRTERGDSAVYLCASSLQIGGSIGEQFFGPGTRLTVL.

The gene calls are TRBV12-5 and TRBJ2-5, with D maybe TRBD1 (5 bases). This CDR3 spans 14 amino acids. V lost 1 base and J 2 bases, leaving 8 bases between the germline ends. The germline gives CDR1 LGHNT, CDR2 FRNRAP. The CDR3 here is CASGLAQGQETQYF. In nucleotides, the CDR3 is TGTGCTAGTGGTTTGGCCCAGGGACAAGAGACCCAGTACTTC.

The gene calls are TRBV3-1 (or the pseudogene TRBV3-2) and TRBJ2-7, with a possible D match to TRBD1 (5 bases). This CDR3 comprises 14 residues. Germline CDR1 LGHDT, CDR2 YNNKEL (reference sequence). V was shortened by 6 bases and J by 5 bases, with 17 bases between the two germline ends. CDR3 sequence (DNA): TGTGCCAGCAGTTGGACAACCGGTTCCCACGAGCAGTACTTC. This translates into CASSWTTGSHEQYF.

This chain's CDR3 is CASSRLAGRSNEQFF. In nucleotides, the CDR3 is TGTGCCAGCAGCCGTCTAGCGGGCCGTAGTAATGAGCAGTTCTTC. J is TRBJ2-1 and V is TRBV3-1 (or the pseudogene TRBV3-2); 8 nucleotides line up with TRBD2. The CDR3 length is 15 residues. J was trimmed by 7 bases and V by 4 bases; bases with no gene match: 9. The germline V gene has CDR1 LGHDT and CDR2 YNNKEL (reference sequence).

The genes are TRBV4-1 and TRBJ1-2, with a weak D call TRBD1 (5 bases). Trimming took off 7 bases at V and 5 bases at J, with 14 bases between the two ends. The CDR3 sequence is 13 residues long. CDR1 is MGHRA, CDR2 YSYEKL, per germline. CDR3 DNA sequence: TGCGCCAGCAAGGACACCGGGAGGTATGGCTACACCTTC. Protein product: CASKDTGRYGYTF.

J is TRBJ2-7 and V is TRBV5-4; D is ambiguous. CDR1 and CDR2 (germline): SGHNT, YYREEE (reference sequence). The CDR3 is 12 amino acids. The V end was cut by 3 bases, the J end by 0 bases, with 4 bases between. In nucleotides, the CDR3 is TGTGCCAGCAGCTCCCTCTCCTACGAGCAGTACTTC. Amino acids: CASSSLSYEQYF.

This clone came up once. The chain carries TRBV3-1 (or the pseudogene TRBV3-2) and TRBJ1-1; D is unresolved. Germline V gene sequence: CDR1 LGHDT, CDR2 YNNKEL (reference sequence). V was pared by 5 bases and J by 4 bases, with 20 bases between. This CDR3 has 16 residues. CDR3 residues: CASSSYGVGSITEAFF. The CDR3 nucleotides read TGTGCCAGCAGCTCCTACGGAGTCGGGAGCATCACTGAAGCTTTCTTT.

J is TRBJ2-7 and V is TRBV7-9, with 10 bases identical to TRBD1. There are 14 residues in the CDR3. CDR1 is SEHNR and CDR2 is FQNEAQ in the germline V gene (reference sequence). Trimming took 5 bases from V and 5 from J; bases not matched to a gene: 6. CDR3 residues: CASSAGTGADEQYF. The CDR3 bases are TGTGCCAGCAGCGCCGGGACAGGGGCCGACGAGCAGTACTTC.

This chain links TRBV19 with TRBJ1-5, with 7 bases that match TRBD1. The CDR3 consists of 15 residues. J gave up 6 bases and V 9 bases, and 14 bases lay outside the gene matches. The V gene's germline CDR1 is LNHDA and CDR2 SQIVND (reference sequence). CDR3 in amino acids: CASNPFDRAPQPQHF. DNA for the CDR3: TGTGCCAGCAACCCGTTTGACAGGGCCCCTCAGCCCCAGCATTTT.

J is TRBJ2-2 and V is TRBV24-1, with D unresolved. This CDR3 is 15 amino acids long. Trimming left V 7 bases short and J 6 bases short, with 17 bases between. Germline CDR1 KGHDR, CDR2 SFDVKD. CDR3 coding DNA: TGTGCCACCAGCCGCCAGGAACCGCGATCCGGGGAGCTGTTTTTT. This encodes CATSRQEPRSGELFF.

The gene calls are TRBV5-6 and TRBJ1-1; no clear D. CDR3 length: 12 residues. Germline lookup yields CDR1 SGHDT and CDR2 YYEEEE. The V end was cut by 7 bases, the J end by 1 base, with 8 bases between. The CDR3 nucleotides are TGTGCCAGCCGCACACCGAACACTGAAGCTTTCTTT. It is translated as CASRTPNTEAFF.